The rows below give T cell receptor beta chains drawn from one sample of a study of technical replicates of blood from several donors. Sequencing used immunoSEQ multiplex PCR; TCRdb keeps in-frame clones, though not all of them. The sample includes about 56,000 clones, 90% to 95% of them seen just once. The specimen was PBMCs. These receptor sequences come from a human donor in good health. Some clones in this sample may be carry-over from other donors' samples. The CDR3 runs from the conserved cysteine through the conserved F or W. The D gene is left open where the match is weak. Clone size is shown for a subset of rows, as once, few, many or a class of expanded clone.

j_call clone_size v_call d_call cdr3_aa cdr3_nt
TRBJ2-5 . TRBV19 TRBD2 CASSRPGLAGEETQYF TGTGCCAGTAGCCGACCGGGACTAGCGGGGGAAGAGACCCAGTACTTC
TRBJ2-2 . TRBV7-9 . CASSLSETNTGELFF TGTGCCAGCAGCTTAAGCGAGACGAACACCGGGGAGCTGTTTTTT
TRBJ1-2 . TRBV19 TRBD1 CASKGTGVINYGYTF TGTGCCAGTAAAGGGACAGGGGTAATTAACTATGGCTACACCTTC
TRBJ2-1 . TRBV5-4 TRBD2 CASSLAGGRSNEQFF TGTGCCAGCAGCTTGGCCGGCGGGAGAAGCAATGAGCAGTTCTTC
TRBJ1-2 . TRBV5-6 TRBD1 CASSITGVGDYGYTF TGTGCCAGCAGCATTACAGGGGTGGGAGACTATGGCTACACCTTC
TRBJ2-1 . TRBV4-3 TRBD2 CASSPLAGGLNEQFF TGCGCCAGCAGTCCCCTAGCGGGTGGCCTCAATGAGCAGTTCTTC
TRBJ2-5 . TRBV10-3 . CAISESQETQYF TGTGCCATCAGTGAGTCGCAGGAGACCCAGTACTTC
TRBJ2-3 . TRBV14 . CASSQGPSENTQYF TGTGCCAGCAGCCAAGGGCCTAGCGAAAATACGCAGTATTTT
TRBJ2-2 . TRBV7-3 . CASSPSSAGELFF TGTGCCAGCAGCCCCTCTAGCGCCGGGGAGCTGTTTTTT
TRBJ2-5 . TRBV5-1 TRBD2 CASSWGGLAGGQGETQYF TGCGCCAGCAGCTGGGGGGGACTAGCGGGTGGCCAAGGAGAGACCCAGTACTTC
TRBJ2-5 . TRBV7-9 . CASSNVRALQETQYF TGTGCCAGCAGCAACGTCAGGGCGCTTCAGGAGACCCAGTACTTC
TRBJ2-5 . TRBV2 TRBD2 CASSEGIAGGQETQYF TGTGCCAGCAGTGAAGGGATAGCGGGAGGTCAAGAGACCCAGTACTTC
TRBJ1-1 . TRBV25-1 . CASSEYSGARAEAFF TGTGCCAGCAGTGAATATTCAGGGGCAAGGGCTGAAGCTTTCTTT
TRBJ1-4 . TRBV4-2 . CASSARGEQGGEKLFF TGTGCCAGCAGCGCCAGGGGCGAACAGGGTGGGGAAAAACTGTTTTTT
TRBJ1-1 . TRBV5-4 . CASSPTWGGKSTEAFF TGTGCCAGCAGCCCTACGTGGGGGGGTAAGAGCACTGAAGCTTTCTTT
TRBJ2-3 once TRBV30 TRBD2 CAWRPGLAGRDTQYF TGTGCCTGGAGACCGGGACTAGCGGGACGAGATACGCAGTATTTT
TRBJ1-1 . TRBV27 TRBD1 CATSGTGRGEAFF TGTGCCACTTCCGGGACAGGCCGCGGTGAAGCTTTCTTT
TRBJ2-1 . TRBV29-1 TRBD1 CSVEIGRGLAEQFF TGCAGCGTTGAAATCGGCAGGGGGTTAGCTGAGCAGTTCTTC
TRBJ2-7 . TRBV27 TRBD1 CASRDRGSIEQYF TGTGCCAGCAGGGACAGGGGGTCAATCGAGCAGTACTTC
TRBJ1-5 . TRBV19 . CASSMWGPFGNQPQHF TGTGCCAGTAGTATGTGGGGGCCATTCGGCAATCAGCCCCAGCATTTT
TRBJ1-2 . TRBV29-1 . CSVRSGIDLGYTF TGCAGCGTCCGATCCGGGATCGACTTGGGCTACACCTTC
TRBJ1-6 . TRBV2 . CASSETGSGSPLHF TGTGCCAGCAGTGAAACAGGGTCGGGCTCACCCCTCCACTTT
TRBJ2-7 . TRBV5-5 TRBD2 CASRASGSSYEQYF TGTGCCAGCAGAGCTAGCGGGAGCTCCTACGAGCAGTACTTC
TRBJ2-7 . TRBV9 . CASSLGTEWNEQYF TGTGCCAGCAGCTTAGGGACTGAGTGGAACGAGCAGTACTTC
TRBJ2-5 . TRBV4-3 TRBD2 CASSPRLAGGRLETQYF TGCGCCAGCAGCCCCCGTCTAGCGGGGGGGCGTTTGGAGACCCAGTACTTC
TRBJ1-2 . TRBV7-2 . CASSGAGAQVNGYTF TGTGCCAGCAGCGGGGCGGGGGCACAGGTTAATGGCTACACCTTC
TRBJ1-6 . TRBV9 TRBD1 CASETGTGSTLHF TGTGCCAGCGAGACCGGGACAGGGAGCACCCTCCACTTT
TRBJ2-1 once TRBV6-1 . CASSDRGRNEQFF TGTGCCAGCAGTGACAGGGGACGCAATGAGCAGTTCTTC
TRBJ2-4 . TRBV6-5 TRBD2 CASNKLAGDRNIQYF TGTGCCAGCAACAAATTAGCGGGAGACAGAAACATTCAGTACTTC
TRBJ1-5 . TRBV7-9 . CASSLGRGKHF TGTGCCAGCAGCTTAGGGAGGGGTAAGCATTTT
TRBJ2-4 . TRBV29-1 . CSVEGRGFAKNIQYF TGCAGCGTTGAAGGTAGAGGGTTCGCCAAAAACATTCAGTACTTC
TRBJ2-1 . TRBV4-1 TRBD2 CASSRQTPSGGSSYNEQFF TGCGCCAGCAGCCGGCAGACCCCTAGCGGGGGAAGCTCCTACAATGAGCAGTTCTTC
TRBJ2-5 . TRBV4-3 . CASSQDPGAGSETQYF TGCGCCAGCAGCCAAGATCCAGGGGCAGGTTCCGAGACCCAGTACTTC
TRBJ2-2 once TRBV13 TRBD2 CASSLTGGATGELFF TGTGCCAGCAGCCTCACGGGGGGGGCGACCGGGGAGCTGTTTTTT
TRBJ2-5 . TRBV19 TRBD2 CASSINLGDYTQYF TGTGCCAGTAGTATAAATTTGGGGGACTATACCCAGTACTTC
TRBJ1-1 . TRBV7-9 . CASSPKDSGRTEAFF TGTGCCAGCAGCCCCAAGGACAGCGGCCGCACTGAAGCTTTCTTT
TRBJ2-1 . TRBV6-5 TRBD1 CASRGRTGSNEQFF TGTGCCAGCCGGGGGCGGACAGGGAGTAATGAGCAGTTCTTC
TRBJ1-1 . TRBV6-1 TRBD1 CASKQGLNTEAFF TGTGCCAGCAAACAGGGGCTGAACACTGAAGCTTTCTTT
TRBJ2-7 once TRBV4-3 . CASSQEARTYEQYF TGCGCCAGCAGCCAAGAGGCCAGGACCTACGAGCAGTACTTC
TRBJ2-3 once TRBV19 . CATQGYVDTQYF TGTGCCACCCAGGGGTACGTGGATACGCAGTATTTT
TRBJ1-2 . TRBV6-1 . CASHPAPPGGYTF TGTGCCAGCCACCCCGCTCCCCCAGGGGGCTACACCTTC
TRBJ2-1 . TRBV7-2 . CASSPRVVYNEQFF TGTGCCAGCAGCCCCCGGGTGGTCTACAATGAGCAGTTCTTC
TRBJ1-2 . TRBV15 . CATSRDQGLGGYTF TGTGCCACCAGCAGAGACCAGGGATTAGGTGGCTACACCTTC
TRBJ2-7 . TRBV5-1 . CASSLAGGASSYEQYF TGCGCCAGCAGCTTGGCCGGGGGAGCCTCTTCCTACGAGCAGTACTTC
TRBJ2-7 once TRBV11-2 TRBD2 CASSRASGSQSEQYF TGTGCCAGCAGTCGTGCTAGCGGGAGTCAGTCCGAGCAGTACTTC
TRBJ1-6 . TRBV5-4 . CASNQGNSPLHF TGTGCCAGCAACCAGGGGAATTCACCCCTCCACTTT
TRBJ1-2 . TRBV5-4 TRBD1 CASSLGGQGDGYTF TGTGCCAGCAGCTTGGGGGGACAGGGTGATGGCTACACCTTC
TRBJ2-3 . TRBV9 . CASSVAGEFTDTQYF TGTGCCAGCAGCGTCGCGGGTGAATTCACAGATACGCAGTATTTT
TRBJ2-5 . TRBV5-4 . CASSPWGGRGETQYF TGTGCCAGCAGCCCCTGGGGGGGCCGGGGAGAGACCCAGTACTTC
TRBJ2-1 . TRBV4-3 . CASSQDRLAVGSYNEQFF TGCGCCAGCAGCCAAGATCGGCTAGCCGTTGGCTCCTACAATGAGCAGTTCTTC
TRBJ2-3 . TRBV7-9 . CASSTYSSTDTQYF TGTGCCAGCAGCACCTACTCTAGCACAGATACGCAGTATTTT
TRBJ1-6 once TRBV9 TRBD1 CASSVGQANSPLHF TGTGCCAGCAGCGTGGGACAGGCTAATTCACCCCTCCACTTT
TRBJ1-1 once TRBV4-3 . CASSQDDRSYTEAFF TGCGCCAGCAGCCAAGACGACAGAAGTTACACTGAAGCTTTCTTT
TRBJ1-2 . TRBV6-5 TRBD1 CASKIGTGGWGYTF TGTGCCAGCAAAATCGGGACAGGGGGCTGGGGCTACACCTTC